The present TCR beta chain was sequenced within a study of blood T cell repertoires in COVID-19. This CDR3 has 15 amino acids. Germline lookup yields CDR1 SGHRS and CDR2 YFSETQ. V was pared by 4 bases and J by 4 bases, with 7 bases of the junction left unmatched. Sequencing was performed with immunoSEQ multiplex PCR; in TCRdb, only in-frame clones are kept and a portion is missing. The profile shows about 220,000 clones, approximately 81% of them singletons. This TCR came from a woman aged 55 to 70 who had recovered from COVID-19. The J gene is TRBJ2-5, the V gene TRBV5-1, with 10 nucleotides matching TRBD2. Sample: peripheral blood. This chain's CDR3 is CASSRFRTSGETQYF. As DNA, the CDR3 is TGCGCCAGCAGCCGTTTCCGGACTAGCGGAGAGACCCAGTACTTC.